A single sample is the source of the 25 T cell receptor beta chains below, sequenced in a study of patients and donors after allogeneic stem cell transplantation. TCRdb re-analysed the RT-PCR reads in MiXCR, keeping a single row per CDR3 protein. This repertoire shows 150,000 to 200,000 distinct CDR3 sequences, approximately 30% found once; its top ten account for 3.2%. The source material was blood, either unsorted or a sorted T cell fraction (not recorded which). The source is a human donor who was either an allogeneic HSCT recipient or a stem cell or donor lymphocyte infusion donor (not recorded which). It is not recorded whose cells these are; they may come from a transplant donor.

V usage is TRBV3-1 and J usage is TRBJ1-2, with D hard to call. The germline gives CDR1 LGHDT, CDR2 YNNKEL (reference sequence). This CDR3 region has 15 residues. Trimming took off 2 bases at V and 4 bases at J, with 14 bases between the two ends. The CDR3, as DNA: TGTGCCAGCAGCCAAAGCTACAGTGATCGCTATGGCTACACCTTC. Translating gives CASSQSYSDRYGYTF.

The gene calls are TRBV20-1 and TRBJ1-6; TRBD1 agrees at 9 bases. Germline CDR1 DFQATT, CDR2 SNEGSKA (reference sequence). The CDR3 runs to 13 residues. Trimming cost V 5 bases and J 10 bases; bases outside gene matches: 6. CDR3 DNA: TGCAGTGCTTCCGGGACAGGGAAGTCACCCCTCCACTTT. It yields the protein CSASGTGKSPLHF.

This chain uses TRBV29-1 with TRBJ1-1; D uncertain. Trimming cost V 3 bases and J 2 bases, with 10 bases left between them. CDR1 SQVTM and CDR2 ANQGSEA come from the germline V gene. This CDR3 region has 13 residues. The CDR3 coding sequence is TGCAGCGTTGAGGGCAGGTACAACACTGAAGCTTTCTTT. Translation gives CSVEGRYNTEAFF.

The rearrangement joins TRBV7-8 to TRBJ2-1; possibly TRBD2 for D (5 bases). The CDR3 loop spans 14 amino acids. CDR1 SGHVS and CDR2 FQNEAQ come from the germline V gene. V lost 8 bases to trimming and J lost 0 bases, with 11 bases between them. As DNA, the CDR3 is TGTGCCAGCGGAGGTCCATACTCCTACAATGAGCAGTTCTTC. This sequence encodes CASGGPYSYNEQFF.

V usage is TRBV10-3 and J usage is TRBJ1-5, with 9 bases fitting TRBD1. Germline loops: CDR1 ENHRY, CDR2 SYGVKD. The CDR3 covers 20 residues. J gave up 2 bases and V 4 bases, and 18 bases lay outside the gene matches. The CDR3 loop reads CAISAQPGQGSVIGNQPQHF. The CDR3 DNA sequence: TGTGCCATCAGTGCACAGCCGGGACAGGGCTCCGTTATTGGCAATCAGCCCCAGCATTTT.

This clonotype has just a few counts. The chain recombines TRBV7-8 with TRBJ2-1; TRBD2 might be the D (6 bases). The germline V and J ends were trimmed by 4 bases and 7 bases, with 8 bases remaining between them. The CDR3 is 12 amino acids. Germline CDR1 and CDR2: SGHVS and FQNEAQ. CDR3: CASSSRGNEQFF. The DNA of the CDR3 is TGTGCCAGCAGCTCCCGGGGGAATGAGCAGTTCTTC.

This clonotype was seen a few times. In DNA form, the CDR3 reads TGTGCCAGCAGTGACTCGGGACTAGCTCCCTATGAGCAGTTCTTC. The encoded protein is CASSDSGLAPYEQFF. V usage is TRBV6-4 and J usage is TRBJ2-1; TRBD2 matches at 9 bases. The CDR3 extends over 15 amino acids. Germline V gives CDR1 MRHNA, CDR2 SNTAGT. Germline trimming cut 0 bases from V and 8 bases from J; bases unmatched to any gene: 5.

This clonotype appeared a few times. The chain combines TRBV10-3 with TRBJ2-5, with TRBD2 matching 7 bases. The CDR3 loop spans 15 amino acids. Germline trimming cut 2 bases from V and 0 bases from J; bases unmatched to any gene: 3. Germline CDR1 and CDR2: ENHRY and SYGVKD. CDR3 sequence reads: CAISEGLADQETQYF. CDR3 in DNA: TGTGCCATCAGTGAGGGGCTAGCGGACCAAGAGACCCAGTACTTC.

V is TRBV6-5 and J is TRBJ2-1; D is uncertain. Between the trimmed V and J ends, which lost 6 bases and 1 base, there was a span of 16 bases. CDR3 length: 16 residues. CDR1 and CDR2 (germline): MNHEY, SVGAGI. This CDR3 is CASSYQLPPSYNEQFF. Here the CDR3 DNA reads TGTGCCAGCAGCTACCAACTGCCACCATCCTACAATGAGCAGTTCTTC.

This chain uses TRBV7-2 with TRBJ2-1; TRBD2 aligns across 8 bases. Looked up from germline, CDR1 is SGHTA and CDR2 is FQGNSA. CDR3 length: 15 residues. V dropped 3 bases and J dropped 4; count of bases not matched to a gene: 5. The CDR3 protein is CASSFQGTSYNEQFF. The CDR3 region has the DNA TGTGCCAGCAGCTTCCAGGGGACTAGTTACAATGAGCAGTTCTTC.

This clonotype was counted a few times. The chain recombines TRBV6-5 with TRBJ2-7; 8 bases agree with TRBD2. Germline CDR1 MNHEY, CDR2 SVGAGI. The CDR3 consists of 15 residues. The J segment lost 6 bases and the V segment lost 0 bases, leaving 7 bases of the junction unmatched. As DNA, the CDR3 is TGTGCCAGCAGTTACTCGAAAGCGGGAGTCTCCGAGCAGTACTTC. Its translation is CASSYSKAGVSEQYF.

V usage is TRBV29-1 and J usage is TRBJ2-7; D gene ambiguous. In germline, CDR1 is SQVTM, CDR2 ANQGSEA. The CDR3 is 15 amino acids. The V end lost 4 bases, the J end lost 1 base, and 17 bases lay between the germline ends. Here the CDR3 DNA reads TGCAGCGTTGGTGGCAGCCAGCCGAATTCCTACGAGCAGTACTTC. Translating gives CSVGGSQPNSYEQYF.

V usage is TRBV2 and J usage is TRBJ2-7, with 10 bases that match TRBD2. This CDR3 comprises 14 residues. Germline V lookup: CDR1 SNHLY, CDR2 FYNNEI. V dropped 4 bases and J dropped 3; count of bases not matched to a gene: 3. This chain's CDR3 is CASSGWTSGYEQYF. Written as DNA, the CDR3 is TGTGCCAGCAGTGGATGGACTAGCGGCTACGAGCAGTACTTC. The whole variable domain, remainder taken from reference TRBV2 and TRBJ2-7, is EPEVTQTPSHQVTQMGQEVILRCVPISNHLYFYWYRQILGQKVEFLVSFYNNEISEKSEIFDDQFSVERPDGSNFTLKIRSTKLEDSAMYFCASSGWTSGYEQYFGPGTRLTVT.

This clonotype was counted at least ten times. The CDR3 DNA reads TGTGCCAGCAGCCGGCCAGGGGGCCTCTATGGCTACACCTTC. This codes for CASSRPGGLYGYTF. The chain combines TRBV7-2 with TRBJ1-2, with 8 bases identical to TRBD1. This CDR3 comprises 14 residues. The germline V gene has CDR1 SGHTA and CDR2 FQGNSA. The V segment lost 5 bases and the J segment 4 bases; nucleotides outside the gene matches: 6.

This clonotype was seen a few times. The genes are TRBV6-5 and TRBJ2-7; a weak D match, TRBD2 (7 bases). The CDR3 extends over 15 amino acids. V was trimmed by 0 bases and J by 3 bases, leaving 12 bases between them. CDR1 and CDR2 (germline): MNHEY, SVGAGI. The CDR3 DNA is TGTGCCAGCAGTTACTCCGGGGGGCGATACTACGAGCAGTACTTC. It yields the protein CASSYSGGRYYEQYF.

A few counts support this clonotype. V and J are TRBV5-1 and TRBJ2-1, with unresolved D. Germline V gives CDR1 SGHRS, CDR2 YFSETQ. The CDR3 contains 15 residues. V lost 4 bases to trimming and J lost 4 bases, with 15 bases between them. This CDR3 is CASSLNMGSYNEQFF. The CDR3 nucleotides are TGCGCCAGCAGCCTGAATATGGGGTCTTACAATGAGCAGTTCTTC.

This sequence joins TRBV24-1 and TRBJ1-1; the D is unclear. Germline CDR1 reads KGHDR; CDR2 reads SFDVKD. V lost 0 bases to trimming and J lost 5 bases, with 0 bases between them. The CDR3 covers 11 residues. The DNA of the CDR3 is TGTGCCACCAGTGATTTGACTGAAGCTTTCTTT. This translates into CATSDLTEAFF.

The chain is built from TRBV28 and TRBJ2-1, with a possible D match to TRBD2 (5 bases). Trimming pared 5 bases from V and 10 bases from J, leaving 18 bases between. Germline CDR1 is MDHEN and CDR2 is SYDVKM. This CDR3 has 14 amino acids. CDR3 residues: CASSKGGLPREQFF. As DNA, the CDR3 is TGTGCCAGCAGTAAGGGCGGGCTCCCTCGGGAGCAGTTCTTC.

The V and J genes are TRBV7-3 and TRBJ2-1; TRBD2 aligns across 11 bases. CDR3 length: 18 amino acids. V lost 1 base and J lost 6; bases outside the gene matches: 11. Germline CDR1 reads SGHTA; CDR2 reads FQGTGA. CDR3 sequence reads: CASSLNSGRASLGNEQFF. CDR3 sequence (DNA): TGTGCCAGCAGCTTAAATAGCGGGAGGGCCTCGTTAGGCAATGAGCAGTTCTTC.

The rearrangement uses TRBV10-3 and TRBJ2-1, with TRBD2 identical over 14 bases. The CDR3 contains 17 residues. V dropped 4 bases and J dropped 0; count of bases not matched to a gene: 2. Germline V gene data show CDR1 as ENHRY and CDR2 as SYGVKD. CDR3 residues: CAISGLAGGSSYNEQFF. DNA for the CDR3: TGTGCCATCAGTGGACTAGCGGGAGGGAGCTCCTACAATGAGCAGTTCTTC.

The chain has TRBV20-1 and TRBJ2-3; 12 bases match TRBD2. Germline lookup yields CDR1 DFQATT and CDR2 SNEGSKA (reference sequence). This CDR3 spans 14 amino acids. Trimming took 6 bases from V and 4 from J; bases not matched to a gene: 5. In DNA form, the CDR3 reads TGCAGTGCCCGACTAGCGGGAGTCGCAGATACGCAGTATTTT. The encoded protein is CSARLAGVADTQYF.

There are a few counts of this clonotype. The chain joins TRBV27 to TRBJ1-1; TRBD1 is a possible D gene (6 bases). This CDR3 region has 14 residues. Trimming pared 4 bases from V and 1 base from J, leaving 10 bases between. Germline V gene sequence: CDR1 MNHEY, CDR2 SMNVEV (reference sequence). CDR3 sequence: CASSYLGGNTEAFF. The DNA of the CDR3 is TGTGCCAGCAGTTATCTAGGGGGGAACACTGAAGCTTTCTTT.

This clonotype was observed a handful of times. The genes are TRBV24-1 and TRBJ1-4; unclear D gene. The length of the CDR3 is 16 residues. Germline CDR1 is KGHDR and CDR2 is SFDVKD. V was trimmed by 4 bases and J by 5 bases, leaving 16 bases between them. CDR3 sequence (DNA): TGTGCCACCAGTGAACTACTTACGGGAAGGAATGAAAAACTGTTTTTT. The encoded protein is CATSELLTGRNEKLFF.

The rearrangement joins TRBV7-2 to TRBJ1-4; the match to TRBD1 covers 10 bases. V was pared by 5 bases and J by 7 bases, with 7 bases of the junction left unmatched. The CDR3 is 15 amino acids. Germline CDR1 SGHTA, CDR2 FQGNSA. CDR3 DNA: TGTGCCAGCAGCGCCCCGGGACAGGGGAGTGAAAAACTGTTTTTT. It yields the protein CASSAPGQGSEKLFF.

The chain employs TRBV20-1 and TRBJ1-3; the D is unclear. The V and J ends lost 4 bases and 2 bases respectively, with 15 bases between them. This CDR3 contains 15 residues. Germline V gives CDR1 DFQATT, CDR2 SNEGSKA (reference sequence). Written as DNA, the CDR3 is TGCAGTGCTAAGTCAGGCTTGAGGGCTGGAAACACCATATATTTT. It specifies CSAKSGLRAGNTIYF.